This T cell receptor (beta chain) originates from a study of cytomegalovirus exposure and HLA in healthy donors. Study observations and caveats: Exclusion as indistinguishable affected some V segments, including TRBV6-2 and TRBV6-3. In a later analysis, V- and J-gene trimming of beta chains associated with a DCLRE1C missense variant, replicated independently. According to an earlier analysis, most TCR beta V segments yielded productive rearrangements about 87% or about 30% of the time. Most TCR sequences proved rare, with some public TCRs found in many donors.

For this clone: The antigen remains unidentified.

Germline-derived CDR1 and CDR2 are SGHDT and YYEEEE. V shed 1 base and J shed 3 bases, with 11 bases lying between them. The CDR3 contains 14 residues. This PCR relied on a set of 60 Vbeta primers and 13 Jbeta primers. Clones were read by immunoSEQ multiplex PCR, and TCRdb kept only the in-frame ones, dropping some. This sample has about 93,000 clones, with approximately 64% found just once. This clonotype originated in a boy under 18 in good health and CMV-seropositive. The sequenced sample was PBMCs. The chain has TRBV5-6 and TRBJ2-7; D not resolved. Here the CDR3 reads CASSLQRRFYEQYF. In nucleotides, the CDR3 is TGTGCCAGCAGCTTGCAGCGTAGGTTCTACGAGCAGTACTTC.